The 20 T cell receptor beta chains given below trace back to one sample, sequenced in a study of Graves' ophthalmopathy and Graves' hyperthyroidism. Amplified material comprised TCR beta CDR3 regions derived from RNA transcripts. The first round was an RT-PCR with HTBI primers, and the second round was a multiplex PCR. TCRdb reprocessed the multiplex PCR reads with MiXCR, giving one entry per CDR3 protein. The table shows 560,000 or so distinct CDR3 sequences, with under 40% occurring only once. Sequenced material: peripheral blood or thyroid tissue (not recorded which). Receptors were obtained from an adult man with Graves' hyperthyroidism.

The genes are TRBV6-5 and TRBJ2-6; D uncertain. Germline-derived CDR1 and CDR2 are MNHEY and SVGAGI. V shed 6 bases and J shed 3 bases, with 6 bases lying between them. This CDR3 comprises 13 residues. The CDR3 loop is CASSQYGANVLTF. The CDR3 DNA reads TGTGCCAGCAGCCAATATGGGGCCAACGTCCTGACTTTC.

This clonotype was picked up many times. The chain combines TRBV7-9 with TRBJ2-7; TRBD1 is a possible D gene (5 bases). The CDR3 has 12 amino acids. The germline gives CDR1 SEHNR, CDR2 FQNEAQ (reference sequence). With 2 bases removed from V and 12 bases from J, the gap between germline ends came to 14 bases. CDR3 sequence (DNA): TGTGCCAGCAGCTTAAACCAGGGCCGTCCGTACTTC. Translating gives CASSLNQGRPYF.

This chain connects TRBV29-1 to TRBJ2-6; the D gene is possibly TRBD1 (6 bases). From germline, CDR1 is SQVTM and CDR2 ANQGSEA. Trimming pared 6 bases from V and 0 bases from J, leaving 18 bases between. The length of the CDR3 is 17 residues. CDR3: CSVVGQGLPSGANVLTF. The CDR3 coding sequence is TGCAGCGTAGTCGGGCAGGGGCTTCCCTCTGGGGCCAACGTCCTGACTTTC.

CDR3 nucleotides: TGCAGTGCTATAGGGACTAGCGGTGCTGGGACCCAGTACTTC. Encoded protein: CSAIGTSGAGTQYF. V is TRBV20-1 and J is TRBJ2-5; TRBD2 agrees at 11 bases. CDR1 is DFQATT, CDR2 SNEGSKA, per germline (reference sequence). J lost 7 bases, V lost 4 bases, and 8 bases had no gene match. The CDR3 extends over 14 amino acids.

This clonotype was detected ten times or more. The genes are TRBV10-2 and TRBJ1-5; unclear D gene. Germline CDR1 is WSHSY and CDR2 is SAAADI. The CDR3 has 12 amino acids. Trimming pared 7 bases from V and 4 bases from J, leaving 8 bases between. CDR3 sequence (DNA): TGCGCCAGCAAAGACGGAAATCAGCCCCAGCATTTT. Translating it yields CASKDGNQPQHF.

The chain is built from TRBV7-9 and TRBJ1-1, with a possible D match to TRBD1 (6 bases). The CDR3 is made up of 14 amino acids. Germline values: CDR1 SEHNR, CDR2 FQNEAQ (reference sequence). Trimming pared 3 bases from V and 4 bases from J, leaving 12 bases between. The CDR3 spells CASSLQGPSTEAFF. The CDR3 bases are TGTGCCAGCAGCTTGCAGGGGCCCAGCACTGAAGCTTTCTTT.

The table lists this clonotype with many counts. The chain couples TRBV10-3 to TRBJ2-5; 9 bases line up with TRBD2. CDR3 length: 13 residues. With V trimmed by 8 bases and J by 5 bases, 6 bases remained unmatched. Germline V lookup: CDR1 ENHRY, CDR2 SYGVKD. CDR3 sequence: CAIASGMLETQYF. DNA of the CDR3: TGTGCCATCGCTAGCGGGATGCTTGAGACCCAGTACTTC.

The genes are TRBV2 and TRBJ1-2; D is unresolved. Germline CDR1 SNHLY, CDR2 FYNNEI. V was pared by 1 base and J by 2 bases, with 8 bases between. The CDR3 consists of 14 residues. The CDR3 nucleotides read TGTGCCAGCAGTGAAGTAATGGCCAACTATGGCTACACCTTC. This encodes CASSEVMANYGYTF.

This clonotype appeared many times. The chain carries TRBV29-1 and TRBJ1-1; TRBD1 aligns across 10 bases. The V and J ends lost 6 bases and 0 bases, in that order; junction bases with no gene match: 10. The germline gives CDR1 SQVTM, CDR2 ANQGSEA. The CDR3 covers 16 residues. CDR3 sequence reads: CSVSHYGTGVNTEAFF. DNA for the CDR3: TGCAGCGTATCCCACTACGGGACAGGGGTGAACACTGAAGCTTTCTTT.

Concerning this clonotype itself: An end of the junction differs from the germline gene, which may be a read error. V usage is TRBV27 and J usage is TRBJ2-2; 10 bases map to TRBD2. Germline CDR1 reads MNHEY; CDR2 reads SMNVEV (reference sequence). The CDR3 totals 17 residues. CDR3 amino acids: CAGSSYGTSVNTGELFF. The CDR3 nucleotides read TGTGCCGGCAGTTCTTACGGGACTAGCGTGAACACCGGGGAGCTGTTTTTT.

This clonotype came up many times. V and J are TRBV12-3 or TRBV12-4 and TRBJ2-5, with 10 bases lining up with TRBD2. Trimming cost V 6 bases and J 3 bases; bases outside gene matches: 13. The CDR3 runs 17 residues. The CDR3 bases are TGTGCCAGCAGCCCCAGACCTGGACTAGCGGAAAAAGAGACCCAGTACTTC. Its translation is CASSPRPGLAEKETQYF.

The chain combines TRBV18 with TRBJ2-7, with D perhaps TRBD1 (7 bases). The CDR3 totals 14 residues. From germline, CDR1 is KGHSH and CDR2 LQKENI. The V and J ends lost 2 bases and 4 bases respectively, with 12 bases between them. CDR3 sequence reads: CASSPETGRYEQYF. CDR3 nucleotides: TGTGCCAGCTCACCAGAGACAGGGAGGTACGAGCAGTACTTC.

The rearrangement links TRBV30 to TRBJ2-2; D is uncertain. Trimming stripped 2 bases from V and 6 bases from J, with 13 bases between. Germline assignment: CDR1 GTSNPN and CDR2 SVGIG (reference sequence). The CDR3 is made up of 14 amino acids. The CDR3: CAWSPPGPSGELFF. The CDR3, as DNA: TGTGCCTGGAGTCCTCCAGGACCGTCCGGGGAGCTGTTTTTT.

Points on this clonotype: As the CDR3 is not closed by the conserved phenylalanine or tryptophan, this likely results from a read error. This chain connects TRBV20-1 to TRBJ1-2, with TRBD1 identical over 9 bases. Trimming took 5 bases from V and 8 from J; bases not matched to a gene: 6. The CDR3 spans 12 residues. Germline CDR1 reads DFQATT; CDR2 reads SNEGSKA (reference sequence). CDR3 DNA: TGCAGTGCTCTACAGGGGGCTAGGGGCTACACCTCC. This sequence encodes CSALQGARGYTS.

This clonotype was counted a few times. This chain links TRBV2 with TRBJ2-5; 9 nucleotides match TRBD2. CDR1 is SNHLY and CDR2 is FYNNEI in the germline V gene. The CDR3 has 17 amino acids. V dropped 6 bases and J dropped 3; count of bases not matched to a gene: 14. CDR3 amino acids: CASSTRSGRSFEETQYF. CDR3 DNA: TGTGCCAGCAGCACCCGTAGCGGGAGAAGTTTTGAAGAGACCCAGTACTTC.

CDR3 residues: CASSLWGNQETQYF. CDR3 nucleotides: TGTGCCAGCAGCTTATGGGGGAACCAAGAGACCCAGTACTTC. The V call is TRBV7-2, the J call TRBJ2-5, with D perhaps assigned TRBD1 or TRBD2 (5 bases each). V was trimmed by 2 bases and J by 0 bases, leaving 7 bases between them. The CDR3 is made up of 14 amino acids. The V gene's germline CDR1 is SGHTA and CDR2 FQGNSA.

V is TRBV7-9 and J is TRBJ2-7; the match to TRBD2 covers 13 bases. The CDR3 spans 15 residues. Per the germline V gene, CDR1 is SEHNR and CDR2 is FQNEAQ (reference sequence). J gave up 3 bases and V 4 bases, and 3 bases lay outside the gene matches. CDR3 coding DNA: TGTGCCAGCAGCTCCGGGACTAGCGGGGACTACGAGCAGTACTTC. Translating gives CASSSGTSGDYEQYF.

The gene calls are TRBV3-1 and TRBJ1-4; D is ambiguous. V was trimmed by 4 bases and J by 0 bases, leaving 9 bases between them. This CDR3 comprises 15 residues. Per germline, CDR1 LGHDT and CDR2 YNNKEL (reference sequence). In DNA form, the CDR3 reads TGTGCCAGCAGCCCTAAGGCGGCAACTAATGAAAAACTGTTTTTT. Its protein is CASSPKAATNEKLFF.

The chain has TRBV15 and TRBJ1-2; weak D call: TRBD1 (5 bases). This CDR3 has 15 amino acids. Trimming took off 4 bases at V and 8 bases at J, with 20 bases between the two ends. In germline, CDR1 is LNHNV, CDR2 YYDKDF (reference sequence). CDR3 residues: CATSMGGRGRGGYTF. The CDR3 coding sequence is TGTGCCACCAGCATGGGGGGTAGGGGCCGGGGGGGCTACACCTTC.

This clonotype was counted ten times or more. The chain is built from TRBV6-5 and TRBJ2-7, with 8 bases identical to TRBD1. The germline gives CDR1 MNHEY, CDR2 SVGAGI. CDR3 size: 14 residues. V shed 3 bases, J shed 2 bases, and the junction held 3 bases outside the gene matches. The CDR3 DNA reads TGTGCCAGCAGTTATGACAGGGGAACCTACGAGCAGTACTTC. Translating it yields CASSYDRGTYEQYF.